Shown below are 19 T cell receptor beta chains from a single sample sequenced in a study of blood T cell repertoires in COVID-19. Clones were read by immunoSEQ multiplex PCR, and TCRdb kept only the in-frame ones, dropping some. In the table there are about 310,000 clones, around 87% of which are singletons. The material sequenced was peripheral blood. The receptors shown here come from a woman aged 45-60 years who had recovered from COVID-19.

This clone was picked up one time. This specimen includes other DNA sequences encoding the same CDR3. The chain employs TRBV18 and TRBJ2-5; TRBD1 aligns across 7 bases. This CDR3 comprises 13 residues. The germline gives CDR1 KGHSH, CDR2 LQKENI. With V trimmed by 6 bases and J by 1 base, 2 bases remained unmatched. DNA for the CDR3: TGTGCCAGCTCTCGGGACAGCCAAGAGACCCAGTACTTC. Its translation: CASSRDSQETQYF.

This chain connects TRBV5-1 to TRBJ2-5, with 9 bases identical to TRBD1. V lost 3 bases to trimming and J lost 5 bases; unmatched junction nucleotides: 5. Per the germline V gene, CDR1 is SGHRS and CDR2 is YFSETQ. The CDR3 spans 14 residues. This chain's CDR3 is CASSSGQGTETQYF. The CDR3 DNA follows: TGCGCCAGCAGCTCGGGACAGGGCACGGAGACCCAGTACTTC.

This sequence joins TRBV19 and TRBJ2-3, with 10 bases lining up with TRBD2. Germline V gene sequence: CDR1 LNHDA, CDR2 SQIVND (reference sequence). The CDR3 runs 14 residues. With 8 bases clipped from V and 4 bases from J, the junction kept 6 bases outside the gene matches. The CDR3 sequence: CASGSSGSADTQYF. CDR3 coding DNA: TGTGCCAGTGGGTCTAGCGGGAGTGCAGATACGCAGTATTTT.

V usage is TRBV19 and J usage is TRBJ1-1; TRBD1 aligns across 7 bases. The CDR3 consists of 15 residues. J lost 1 base, V lost 4 bases, and 6 bases had no gene match. Per the germline V gene, CDR1 is LNHDA and CDR2 is SQIVND (reference sequence). The CDR3 nucleotides are TGTGCCAGTAGTACGACAGGGTCGGGGAACACTGAAGCTTTCTTT. It codes for CASSTTGSGNTEAFF.

The table lists this clone with a count of one. The chain couples TRBV21-1 to TRBJ1-5; TRBD1 reflects the table's D call only, with no check against the DNA. TRBV21-1 is a listed pseudogene. The CDR3 consists of 15 residues. CDR3 loop: CASRIPGQKYQPQHF. CDR3 in DNA: TGTGCCAGCAGGATCCCGGGACAGAAATATCAGCCCCAGCATTTT.

The chain uses TRBV20-1 and TRBJ1-1; no firm D call. The CDR3 is 8 residues long. The V and J ends lost 6 bases and 8 bases respectively, with 4 bases between them. From germline, CDR1 is DFQATT and CDR2 SNEGSKA (reference sequence). The CDR3 nucleotides are TGCAGTGCCTCGGAAGCTTTCTTT. Translated, it gives CSASEAFF.

This clone turned up a few times. V usage is TRBV14 and J usage is TRBJ1-5; 7 bases are a match to TRBD1. The CDR3 sequence is 16 residues long. Germline assignment: CDR1 SGHDN and CDR2 FVKESK. The ends lost 0 bases at V and 5 bases at J; junction bases unmatched: 7. The CDR3 spells CASSQDRGKLYQPQHF. The CDR3 DNA follows: TGTGCCAGCAGCCAAGACAGGGGGAAGCTCTATCAGCCCCAGCATTTT.

V and J are TRBV7-8 and TRBJ1-5; tentative D call: TRBD1 (6 bases). V dropped 5 bases and J dropped 0 bases, with 14 bases sitting between them. Germline values: CDR1 SGHVS, CDR2 FQNEAQ. CDR3 length: 16 amino acids. The CDR3 loop reads CASSQSRTVSNQPQHF. Here the CDR3 DNA reads TGTGCCAGCAGCCAAAGCCGGACAGTTAGCAATCAGCCCCAGCATTTT.

This chain links TRBV20-1 with TRBJ2-1, with D maybe TRBD1 (5 bases). From germline, CDR1 is DFQATT and CDR2 SNEGSKA (reference sequence). Trimming stripped 7 bases from V and 5 bases from J, with 9 bases between. The length of the CDR3 is 11 residues. CDR3 DNA: TGCAGTGTTCAGGGTAACAATGAGCAGTTCTTC. This encodes CSVQGNNEQFF.

The chain is built from TRBV7-2 and TRBJ2-2; TRBD1 matches 9 bases. Germline V gives CDR1 SGHTA, CDR2 FQGNSA. With V trimmed by 7 bases and J by 4 bases, 4 bases remained unmatched. This CDR3 has 14 amino acids. CDR3 amino acids: CASKRTGVTGELFF. The CDR3 DNA follows: TGTGCCAGCAAAAGGACAGGGGTCACCGGGGAGCTGTTTTTT.

The table lists this clone with many counts. The rearrangement uses TRBV9 and TRBJ1-6, with D uncertain. The CDR3 has 18 amino acids. V gave up 7 bases and J gave up 7 bases, with 27 bases separating them. Germline CDR1 reads SGDLS; CDR2 reads YYNGEE. DNA for the CDR3: TGTGCCAGCTCTTCCGGAGTCGGGAAATTAGGCGCCAATTCACCCCTCCACTTT. Translating gives CASSSGVGKLGANSPLHF.

The rearrangement uses TRBV5-8 and TRBJ1-2, with D hard to call. The V end lost 3 bases, the J end lost 4 bases, and 7 bases lay between the germline ends. CDR3 length: 12 residues. Germline V gene data show CDR1 as SGHTS and CDR2 as YDEGEE. The CDR3 nucleotides read TGTGCCAGCAGCTCGGAGCGCTATGGCTACACCTTC. It specifies CASSSERYGYTF.

V is TRBV7-9 and J is TRBJ1-2; D not certain. Trimming removed 0 bases from V and 1 base from J, with 9 bases in between. The CDR3 is made up of 15 amino acids. Looked up from germline, CDR1 is SEHNR and CDR2 is FQNEAQ (reference sequence). Here the CDR3 reads CASSLAASSNYGYTF. The CDR3 nucleotides read TGTGCCAGCAGCTTAGCAGCGTCTAGTAACTATGGCTACACCTTC.

The genes are TRBV6-5 and TRBJ1-6; TRBD1 might be the D (5 bases). Looked up from germline, CDR1 is MNHEY and CDR2 is SVGAGI. The length of the CDR3 is 14 residues. The ends were cut back, 2 bases at V and 8 bases at J, with 10 bases in the middle. CDR3 DNA: TGTGCCAGCAGTTACCAGGGATATTATTCACCCCTCCACTTT. Residues: CASSYQGYYSPLHF.

This clone was seen ten or more times. The chain employs TRBV28 and TRBJ2-1; possible D gene TRBD1, 5 bases. The length of the CDR3 is 14 residues. CDR1 is MDHEN, CDR2 SYDVKM, per germline. Trimming removed 10 bases from V and 3 bases from J, with 16 bases in between. CDR3 nucleotide sequence: TGTGCCACCCTCCAAGGGGCCTACTACAATGAGCAGTTCTTC. Protein: CATLQGAYYNEQFF.

The V call is TRBV28, the J call TRBJ2-2; maybe TRBD2 (5 bases). The CDR3 loop spans 16 amino acids. V shed 6 bases and J shed 1 base, with 15 bases lying between them. The germline V gene has CDR1 MDHEN and CDR2 SYDVKM. CDR3 sequence (DNA): TGTGCCAGCAGCCTCCCTTCGGGGATGAACACCGGGGAGCTGTTTTTT. Translation gives CASSLPSGMNTGELFF.

The chain carries TRBV28 and TRBJ2-3; TRBD2 might be the D (6 bases). The CDR3 covers 16 residues. The V gene lost 5 bases and the J gene lost 5 bases, with 20 bases spanning the gap. CDR1 is MDHEN and CDR2 is SYDVKM in the germline V gene. This CDR3 reads CASSLLPSRGRDTQYF. The CDR3 DNA reads TGTGCCAGCAGTCTTCTCCCATCCCGGGGGAGAGATACGCAGTATTTT.

V is TRBV5-6 and J is TRBJ2-7; 7 bases match TRBD2. CDR1 and CDR2 (germline): SGHDT, YYEEEE. CDR3 length: 13 amino acids. The V and J ends lost 7 bases and 3 bases, in that order; junction bases with no gene match: 7. CDR3 sequence (DNA): TGTGCCAGCTTCGGGAGGACTAACTACGAGCAGTACTTC. Its protein product is CASFGRTNYEQYF.

V usage is TRBV7-8 and J usage is TRBJ1-6; D is unclear. The CDR3 consists of 17 residues. Germline V CDR1 and CDR2: SGHVS, FQNEAQ. The V gene lost 1 base and the J gene lost 6 bases, with 16 bases spanning the gap. Here the CDR3 reads CASSLVGWQAVNSPLHF. The CDR3 DNA reads TGTGCCAGCAGCTTAGTAGGTTGGCAGGCAGTTAATTCACCCCTCCACTTT.